This T cell receptor beta chain was observed in a study of CXCR3-negative and CXCR3-positive naive CD8 T cells. Germline V gene data show CDR1 as SGHNT and CDR2 as YENEEA. The CDR3 totals 13 residues. By frequency, this clonotype registers medium-sized. The antigen is unknown. Points from the study as a whole: With surface CD5 comparable between naive subsets, TCR strength was estimated using properties derived from the TRB CDR3. Naive CXCR3-negative and CXCR3-positive cells had similar TRBV-TRBJ usage; memory differed. CXCR3-positive naive cells carried more hydrophobic TRB CDR3s than CXCR3-negative ones.

UMI-labeled 5' RACE TRB cDNA libraries were prepared from the cells. From its re-call of the 5' RACE reads, TCRdb lists each CDR3 protein once, without DNA. The data include 5,000 to 6,500 distinct CDR3 sequences; the top ten clones carry around 2.2%. Sequencing used naive CXCR3+ CD8+ T cells from blood. Subset denoted: CD45RO-CCR7+CD27+CD95- naive CD8+ T cells expressing CXCR3 (TNR3+). The chain couples TRBV11-3 to TRBJ2-1. This TCR was sampled from a human donor in good health. Some clones in this sample may be carry-over from other donors' samples. The CDR3 sequence is CASSNLPDNEQFF.